The 9 T cell receptor beta chains below all came from one sample that was sequenced in a study of blood T cell repertoires in COVID-19. Assay: immunoSEQ multiplex PCR; the TCRdb copy retains only in-frame clones and omits some. Among 35,000 to 40,000 clones listed, 70% to 90% were seen once. Sequenced sample: peripheral blood. The origin of the receptors is a human donor in a cohort sampled during active COVID-19.

The V gene is TRBV9, the J gene TRBJ2-7; 8 bases match TRBD2. V shed 1 base and J 6 bases; nucleotides not matched to a gene: 9. CDR1 and CDR2 (germline): SGDLS, YYNGEE. CDR3 length equals 15 residues. The CDR3: CASSVLSGGVSEQYF. The CDR3 nucleotides are TGTGCCAGCAGCGTACTGAGCGGGGGAGTGAGCGAGCAGTACTTC.

V is TRBV10-2 and J is TRBJ2-5, with D possibly TRBD1 on 6 matching bases. The ends were cut back, 11 bases at V and 5 bases at J, with 6 bases in the middle. This CDR3 has 9 residues. The germline CDR1 and CDR2 sequences are WSHSY and SAAADI. The CDR3 region has the DNA TGCGCCGACAGGGAGACCCAGTACTTC. It translates to CADRETQYF.

The rearrangement joins TRBV18 to TRBJ2-7; the match to TRBD1 covers 11 bases. This CDR3 region has 14 residues. Germline trimming cut 3 bases from V and 6 bases from J; bases unmatched to any gene: 4. CDR1 is KGHSH and CDR2 is LQKENI in the germline V gene. The CDR3 sequence: CASSPGQGESEQYF. For the CDR3, the DNA is TGTGCCAGCTCACCGGGACAGGGGGAGTCCGAGCAGTACTTC.

The rearrangement joins TRBV5-1 to TRBJ2-3, with D possibly TRBD2 on 7 matching bases. The CDR3 is 15 amino acids. V was shortened by 0 bases and J by 3 bases, with 11 bases between the two germline ends. CDR1 is SGHRS, CDR2 YFSETQ, per germline. The CDR3 region is CASSLAGGRTDTQYF. The CDR3 DNA sequence: TGCGCCAGCAGCTTGGCCGGGGGGCGGACAGATACGCAGTATTTT.

The V gene is TRBV6-4, the J gene TRBJ2-1, with a tentative D call TRBD1 (5 bases). Germline CDR1 and CDR2: MRHNA and SNTAGT. The CDR3 spans 13 residues. The V gene lost 6 bases and the J gene lost 9 bases, with 15 bases spanning the gap. This CDR3 is CASRQGFSGEQFF. Written as DNA, the CDR3 is TGTGCCAGCAGGCAGGGATTTAGTGGTGAGCAGTTCTTC.

This clone was recorded only once. The chain joins TRBV6-5 to TRBJ2-5, with a possible D match to TRBD2 (6 bases). The germline V gene encodes CDR1 MNHEY and CDR2 SVGAGI. CDR3 length: 15 residues. Trimming shortened V by 5 bases and J by 4 bases, and 17 bases separated the two germline ends. CDR3 in amino acids: CASSQRKAGVETQYF. The CDR3 nucleotides are TGTGCCAGCAGTCAGCGAAAAGCGGGCGTAGAGACCCAGTACTTC.

This chain joins TRBV10-3 and TRBJ2-7, with 12 bases matching TRBD1. V was clipped by 5 bases and J by 6 bases; unmatched bases: 5. The CDR3 consists of 14 residues. Germline CDR1 and CDR2: ENHRY and SYGVKD. In DNA form, the CDR3 reads TGTGCCATCAGTTCCGGGACAGGGGGCGGCGAGCAGTACTTC. Protein: CAISSGTGGGEQYF.

The table lists this clone with a few counts. The gene calls are TRBV18 and TRBJ1-2; 11 nucleotides agree with TRBD1. The CDR3 spans 17 residues. The junction had 12 bases not matched to a gene; V was cut back by 2 bases and J by 7 bases. Germline V gene sequence: CDR1 KGHSH, CDR2 LQKENI. The CDR3 sequence is CASSPGQGAGQEFGYTF. The DNA of the CDR3 is TGTGCCAGCTCACCAGGACAGGGGGCCGGCCAGGAGTTTGGCTACACCTTC.

The rearrangement joins TRBV5-1 to TRBJ1-2, with 7 bases matching TRBD1. Unmatched junction bases numbered 12, after V lost 3 bases and J lost 10 bases. Germline V gene data show CDR1 as SGHRS and CDR2 as YFSETQ. The CDR3 contains 14 residues. This CDR3 is CASSSQGPPSAYTF. As DNA, the CDR3 is TGCGCCAGCAGCTCACAGGGGCCACCTTCCGCCTACACCTTC.